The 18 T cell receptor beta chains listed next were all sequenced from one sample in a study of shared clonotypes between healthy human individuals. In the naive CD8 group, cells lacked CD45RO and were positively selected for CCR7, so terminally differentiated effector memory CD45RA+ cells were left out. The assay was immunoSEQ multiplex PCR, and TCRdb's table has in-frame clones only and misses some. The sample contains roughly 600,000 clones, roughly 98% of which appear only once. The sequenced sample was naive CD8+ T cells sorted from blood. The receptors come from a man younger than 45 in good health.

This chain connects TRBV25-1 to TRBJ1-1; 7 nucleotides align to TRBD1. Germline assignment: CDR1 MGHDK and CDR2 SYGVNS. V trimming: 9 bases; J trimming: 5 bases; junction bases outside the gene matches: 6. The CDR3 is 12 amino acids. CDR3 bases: TGTGCCAGTAACAGGGGTGGTACTGAAGCTTTCTTT. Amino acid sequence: CASNRGGTEAFF.

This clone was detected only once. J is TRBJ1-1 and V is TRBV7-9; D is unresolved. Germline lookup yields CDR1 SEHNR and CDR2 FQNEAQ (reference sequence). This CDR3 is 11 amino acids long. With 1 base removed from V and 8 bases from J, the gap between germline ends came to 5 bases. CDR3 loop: CASSLEQEAFF. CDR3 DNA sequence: TGTGCCAGCAGCTTAGAACAAGAAGCTTTCTTT.

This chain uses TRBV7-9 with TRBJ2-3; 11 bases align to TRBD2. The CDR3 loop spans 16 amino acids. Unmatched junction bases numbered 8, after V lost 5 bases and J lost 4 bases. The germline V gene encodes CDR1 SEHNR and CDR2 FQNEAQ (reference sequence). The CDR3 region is CASSPTLAGGADTQYF. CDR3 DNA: TGTGCCAGCAGCCCTACCCTAGCGGGAGGAGCAGATACGCAGTATTTT.

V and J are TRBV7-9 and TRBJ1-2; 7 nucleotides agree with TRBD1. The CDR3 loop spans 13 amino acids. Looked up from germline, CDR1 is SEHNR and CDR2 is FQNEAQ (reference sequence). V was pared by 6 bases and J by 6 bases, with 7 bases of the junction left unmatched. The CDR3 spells CASREGQHDGYTF. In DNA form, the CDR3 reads TGTGCCAGCAGAGAGGGACAGCACGATGGCTACACCTTC.

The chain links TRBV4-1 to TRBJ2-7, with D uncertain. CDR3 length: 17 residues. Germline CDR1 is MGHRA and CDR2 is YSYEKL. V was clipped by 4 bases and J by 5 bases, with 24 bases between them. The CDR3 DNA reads TGCGCCAGCAGCCTACGACACGGCATTGGAAGCCGGGACGAGCAGTACTTC. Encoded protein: CASSLRHGIGSRDEQYF.

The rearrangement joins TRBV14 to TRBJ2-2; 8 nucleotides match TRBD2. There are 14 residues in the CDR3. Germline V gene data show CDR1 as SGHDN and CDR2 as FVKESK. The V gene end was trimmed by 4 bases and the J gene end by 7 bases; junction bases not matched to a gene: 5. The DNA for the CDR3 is TGTGCCAGCAGCCCCGGACTAGCAGTCGGGGAGCTGTTTTTT. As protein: CASSPGLAVGELFF.

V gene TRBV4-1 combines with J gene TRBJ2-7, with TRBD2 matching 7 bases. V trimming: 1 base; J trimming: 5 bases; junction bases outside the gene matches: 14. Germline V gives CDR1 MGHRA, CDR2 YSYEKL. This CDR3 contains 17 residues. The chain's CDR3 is CASSQVWLGGGPDEQYF. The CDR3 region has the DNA TGCGCCAGCAGCCAAGTTTGGTTGGGGGGAGGGCCAGACGAGCAGTACTTC.

CDR3 residues: CASSVAELSYEQYF. The CDR3 DNA reads TGTGCCAGCAGCGTAGCTGAACTCTCCTACGAGCAGTACTTC. This chain connects TRBV9 to TRBJ2-7; D uncertain. The CDR3 length is 14 residues. The V end lost 0 bases, the J end lost 0 bases, and 7 bases lay between the germline ends. CDR1 and CDR2 from the germline V gene are SGDLS and YYNGEE.

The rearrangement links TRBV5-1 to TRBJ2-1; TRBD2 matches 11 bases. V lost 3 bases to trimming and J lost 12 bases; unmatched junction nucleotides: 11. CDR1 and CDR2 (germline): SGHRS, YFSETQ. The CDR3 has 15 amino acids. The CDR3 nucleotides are TGCGCCAGCAGCTCTATCTCGGGACTAGCGGCGTGGCAGTTCTTC. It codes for CASSSISGLAAWQFF.

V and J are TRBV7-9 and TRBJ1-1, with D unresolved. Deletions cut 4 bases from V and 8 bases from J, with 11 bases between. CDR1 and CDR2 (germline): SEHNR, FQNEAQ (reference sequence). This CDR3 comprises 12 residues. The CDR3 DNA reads TGTGCCAGCAGCTCCCTAACCCGAGAAGCTTTCTTT. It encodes CASSSLTREAFF.

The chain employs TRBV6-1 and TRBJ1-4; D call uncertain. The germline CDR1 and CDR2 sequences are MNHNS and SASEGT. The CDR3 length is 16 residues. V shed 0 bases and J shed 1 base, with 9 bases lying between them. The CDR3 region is CASSEAEFGTNEKLFF. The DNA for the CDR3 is TGTGCCAGCAGTGAAGCGGAGTTCGGAACTAATGAAAAACTGTTTTTT.

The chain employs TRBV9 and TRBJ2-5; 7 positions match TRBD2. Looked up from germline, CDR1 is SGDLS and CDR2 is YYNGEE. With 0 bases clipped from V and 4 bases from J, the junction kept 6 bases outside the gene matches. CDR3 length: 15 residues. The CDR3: CASSVGRTSGETQYF. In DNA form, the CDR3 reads TGTGCCAGCAGCGTAGGTCGGACTAGTGGAGAGACCCAGTACTTC.

The CDR3 reads CASSWTSGRGEQFF. CDR3 nucleotide sequence: TGTGCCAGCAGTTGGACTAGCGGGAGAGGTGAGCAGTTCTTC. The rearrangement uses TRBV27 and TRBJ2-1; 13 nucleotides align to TRBD2. This CDR3 has 14 amino acids. The germline V gene encodes CDR1 MNHEY and CDR2 SMNVEV (reference sequence). V shed 4 bases and J 9 bases; nucleotides not matched to a gene: 3.

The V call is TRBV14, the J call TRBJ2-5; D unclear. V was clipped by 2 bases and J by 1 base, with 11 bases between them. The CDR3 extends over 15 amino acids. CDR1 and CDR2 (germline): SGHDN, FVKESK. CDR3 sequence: CASSQFTPPQETQYF. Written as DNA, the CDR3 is TGTGCCAGCAGCCAATTCACCCCCCCCCAAGAGACCCAGTACTTC.

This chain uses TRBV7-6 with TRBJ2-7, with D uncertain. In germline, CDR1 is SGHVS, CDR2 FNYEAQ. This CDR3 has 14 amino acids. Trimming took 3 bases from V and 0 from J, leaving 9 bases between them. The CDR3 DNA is TGTGCCAGCAGCTTGGGCCAGGCCTCCTACGAGCAGTACTTC. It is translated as CASSLGQASYEQYF.

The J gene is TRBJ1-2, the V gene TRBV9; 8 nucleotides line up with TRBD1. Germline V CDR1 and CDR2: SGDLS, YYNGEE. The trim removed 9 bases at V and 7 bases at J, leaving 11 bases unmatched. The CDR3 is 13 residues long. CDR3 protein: CATYTGGTSGYTF. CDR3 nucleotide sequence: TGTGCCACATATACAGGGGGTACGTCTGGCTACACCTTC.

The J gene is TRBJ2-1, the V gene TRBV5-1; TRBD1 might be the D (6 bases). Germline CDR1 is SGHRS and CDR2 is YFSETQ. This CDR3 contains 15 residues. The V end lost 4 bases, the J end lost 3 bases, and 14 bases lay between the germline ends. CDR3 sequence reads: CASSPTGLLYNEQFF. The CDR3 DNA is TGCGCCAGCAGCCCTACAGGGCTACTCTACAATGAGCAGTTCTTC.

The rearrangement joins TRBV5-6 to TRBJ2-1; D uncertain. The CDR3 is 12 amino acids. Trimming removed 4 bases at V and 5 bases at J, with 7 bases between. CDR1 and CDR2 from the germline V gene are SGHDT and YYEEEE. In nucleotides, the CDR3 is TGTGCCAGCAGCCCGTCCCACAATGAGCAGTTCTTC. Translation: CASSPSHNEQFF.